Following are 5 T cell receptor beta chains from one sample sequenced in a study of T cells in Graves' hyperthyroidism and ophthalmopathy. It was RNA transcripts that yielded the amplified TCR beta CDR3 regions. The HTBI primer set was used in a first-round RT-PCR of the TCR CDR3. TCRdb used MiXCR to reprocess the multiplex PCR reads, holding one entry per CDR3 protein. The table has about 640,000 distinct CDR3 sequences, roughly 15% seen once. The material sequenced was blood. These receptors all come from a woman in her forties or fifties with Graves' ophthalmopathy.

This clonotype was seen at least ten times. This chain links TRBV7-9 with TRBJ2-7; no clear D. Trimming took off 5 bases at V and 1 base at J, with 9 bases between the two ends. Germline V CDR1 and CDR2: SEHNR, FQNEAQ (reference sequence). There are 13 residues in the CDR3. In nucleotides, the CDR3 is TGTGCCAGCAGCCCGTTAGCTTCCTACGAGCAGTACTTC. Protein product: CASSPLASYEQYF.

This clonotype was detected many times. This chain connects TRBV7-2 to TRBJ1-2; 7 bases map to TRBD1. The CDR3 runs to 13 residues. Germline V gene lookup returns CDR1 SGHTA and CDR2 FQGNSA. V shed 5 bases and J 8 bases; nucleotides not matched to a gene: 8. This CDR3 is CASSPRQGAGYTF. In DNA, the CDR3 is TGTGCCAGCAGCCCCAGACAGGGAGCGGGCTACACCTTC.

A remark on this clonotype: Being one base from a much bigger clone, this may be a read error. The chain uses TRBV5-1 and TRBJ2-2; 8 nucleotides line up with TRBD2. Germline lookup yields CDR1 SGHRS and CDR2 YFSETQ. V gave up 4 bases and J gave up 3 bases; unmatched junction bases: 11. CDR3 length: 17 amino acids. This CDR3 is CASSLEDGRVYTGELFF. The DNA for the CDR3 is TGCGCCAGCAGCCTTGAGGACGGGAGGGTTTACACCGGGGAGCTGTTTTTT.

This chain connects TRBV4-3 to TRBJ2-7, with TRBD1 matching over 7 bases. Trimming took 3 bases from V and 3 from J; bases not matched to a gene: 11. Germline V gene sequence: CDR1 LGHNA, CDR2 YSLEER. There are 16 residues in the CDR3. In nucleotides, the CDR3 is TGCGCCAGCAGCCAGGGGACAGTCGGGGTCCACTACGAGCAGTACTTC. Protein: CASSQGTVGVHYEQYF.

This clonotype was seen repeatedly, ten times or more. V and J are TRBV20-1 and TRBJ2-2; TRBD1 matches 9 bases. CDR3 length: 17 residues. Germline CDR1 reads DFQATT; CDR2 reads SNEGSKA (reference sequence). V trimming: 6 bases; J trimming: 4 bases; junction bases outside the gene matches: 15. The CDR3 loop reads CSATIPGTGRGTGELFF. The DNA of the CDR3 is TGCAGTGCCACCATCCCCGGGACAGGGCGAGGCACCGGGGAGCTGTTTTTT.